These 14 T cell receptor beta chains share one sample of origin, sequenced in a study of blood T cell repertoires in COVID-19 (TCRdb year 2020). Library generation was performed with the immunoSEQ multiplex PCR assay. TCRdb carries this immuneACCESS record with in-frame sequences only. Its versions omit some clonotypes, under half of them owing to an unresolved V gene in the studies checked, with the rest unexplained. The sample profile shows some 52,000 clones; just over 85% of them were found once. The ten biggest clones cover 25% to 30% of the sample. Sequenced material: peripheral blood. The origin of the receptors is a human donor in a cohort sampled during active COVID-19.

J is TRBJ2-4 and V is TRBV28; the match to TRBD2 covers 9 bases. Germline V gene data show CDR1 as MDHEN and CDR2 as SYDVKM. Unmatched junction bases numbered 7, after V lost 4 bases and J lost 6 bases. CDR3 size: 15 residues. CDR3 sequence reads: CASSSSGTGGNIQYF. The CDR3, as DNA: TGTGCCAGCAGTTCTAGCGGGACGGGGGGAAACATTCAGTACTTC.

In this sample, this clone turned up a few times. This chain connects TRBV19 to TRBJ2-6; D is possibly TRBD2 (5 bases). Germline V gene sequence: CDR1 LNHDA, CDR2 SQIVND (reference sequence). Trimming pared 3 bases from V and 1 base from J, leaving 7 bases between. The CDR3 is 15 amino acids. The CDR3 here is CASSITGSGANVLTF. The DNA for the CDR3 is TGTGCCAGTAGTATTACGGGGTCTGGGGCCAACGTCCTGACTTTC.

The chain has TRBV28 and TRBJ1-1; 9 positions match TRBD1. Trimming cost V 10 bases and J 11 bases; bases outside gene matches: 20. Germline V lookup: CDR1 MDHEN, CDR2 SYDVKM. CDR3 size: 15 residues. CDR3 region: CATSNGGQGGAWAFF. CDR3 nucleotides: TGTGCCACCTCTAACGGGGGACAGGGAGGGGCCTGGGCTTTCTTT.

This chain links TRBV18 with TRBJ2-2; D gene unclear. The CDR3 loop spans 14 amino acids. The V end was cut by 6 bases, the J end by 1 base, with 9 bases between. Germline CDR1 reads KGHSH; CDR2 reads LQKENI. The CDR3 nucleotides read TGTGCCAGCTCCCCGACACAGAACACCGGGGAGCTGTTTTTT. Translation gives CASSPTQNTGELFF.

This rearrangement joins TRBV2 to TRBJ2-3; 9 bases are a match to TRBD2. The CDR3 runs 12 residues. Trimming took 4 bases from V and 12 from J; bases not matched to a gene: 5. Germline CDR1 is SNHLY and CDR2 is FYNNEI. The CDR3, as DNA: TGTGCCAGCAGTGCCTTAGCGGGGGTTCAGTATTTT. Translation gives CASSALAGVQYF.

The chain links TRBV10-3 to TRBJ1-1; D perhaps matches TRBD1 (6 bases). The CDR3 has 12 amino acids. CDR1 is ENHRY, CDR2 SYGVKD, per germline. V was trimmed by 2 bases and J by 5 bases, leaving 6 bases between them. The CDR3 coding sequence is TGTGCCATCAGTGAGGGGACAACTGAAGCTTTCTTT. Amino acid sequence: CAISEGTTEAFF.

The table lists this clone with a count of one. This sequence joins TRBV6-6 and TRBJ2-7; 8 positions match TRBD1. V shed 2 bases and J 3 bases; nucleotides not matched to a gene: 3. The CDR3 covers 14 residues. In germline, CDR1 is MNHNY, CDR2 SVGAGI (reference sequence). The CDR3 loop reads CASSYPDRDYEQYF. The CDR3 DNA follows: TGTGCCAGCAGTTACCCGGACAGGGACTACGAGCAGTACTTC.

V and J are TRBV6-5 and TRBJ1-2; possibly TRBD1 for D (5 bases). The CDR3 length is 16 residues. The germline V and J ends were trimmed by 2 bases and 1 base, with 14 bases remaining between them. Germline CDR1 reads MNHEY; CDR2 reads SVGAGI. The CDR3 coding sequence is TGTGCCAGCAGTTACACAATTTTAGGGGTTAACTATGGCTACACCTTC. This codes for CASSYTILGVNYGYTF.

The rearrangement joins TRBV5-1 to TRBJ2-1, with D maybe TRBD1 (5 bases). V was pared by 1 base and J by 9 bases, with 17 bases between. Germline lookup yields CDR1 SGHRS and CDR2 YFSETQ. The CDR3 has 15 amino acids. This CDR3 reads CASSLQGSEWGEQFF. In DNA, the CDR3 is TGCGCCAGCAGCTTGCAGGGAAGCGAGTGGGGTGAGCAGTTCTTC.

The chain couples TRBV7-8 to TRBJ1-5; 9 nucleotides agree with TRBD1. The length of the CDR3 is 16 residues. Germline trimming cut 4 bases from V and 2 bases from J; bases unmatched to any gene: 6. CDR1 is SGHVS and CDR2 is FQNEAQ in the germline V gene. The CDR3 is CASSSGQGRGNQPQHF. Here the CDR3 DNA reads TGTGCCAGCAGCTCGGGACAGGGAAGGGGCAATCAGCCCCAGCATTTT.

The CDR3 sequence: CASSLAPRVQETQYF. The CDR3 nucleotides read TGTGCCAGCAGCTTAGCGCCTCGGGTTCAAGAGACCCAGTACTTC. V is TRBV11-1 and J is TRBJ2-5; no firm D call. The length of the CDR3 is 15 residues. V was pared by 0 bases and J by 2 bases, with 10 bases between. Per the germline V gene, CDR1 is SGHAT and CDR2 is FQDESV (reference sequence).

The rearrangement joins TRBV29-1 to TRBJ2-7; 7 bases match TRBD1. Germline CDR1 and CDR2: SQVTM and ANQGSEA. J gave up 0 bases and V 4 bases, and 6 bases lay outside the gene matches. The CDR3 has 14 amino acids. DNA for the CDR3: TGCAGCGTTGGAACGACAGGGTACTCCTACGAGCAGTACTTC. Amino acid sequence: CSVGTTGYSYEQYF.

The rearrangement joins TRBV29-1 to TRBJ2-5, with a tentative D call TRBD1 (6 bases). The CDR3 length is 14 residues. CDR1 and CDR2 from the germline V gene are SQVTM and ANQGSEA. V shed 4 bases and J shed 1 base, with 13 bases lying between them. In nucleotides, the CDR3 is TGCAGCGTTGTTTTGTCAGGGGCCCAAGAGACCCAGTACTTC. As protein: CSVVLSGAQETQYF. The full variable domain, in which reference TRBV29-1 and TRBJ2-5 provide the parts outside the CDR3, is SAVISQKPSRDICQRGTSLTIQCQVDSQVTMMFWYRQQPGQSLTLIATANQGSEATYESGFVIDKFPISRPNLTFSTLTVSNMSPEDSSIYLCSVVLSGAQETQYFGPGTRLLVL.

V is TRBV9 and J is TRBJ1-6; 7 positions match TRBD1. Germline assignment: CDR1 SGDLS and CDR2 YYNGEE. With V trimmed by 4 bases and J by 6 bases, 7 bases remained unmatched. The CDR3 loop spans 15 amino acids. The CDR3 DNA is TGTGCCAGCAGCAGATCGACAGGGTCTAATTCACCCCTCCACTTT. This codes for CASSRSTGSNSPLHF. The whole variable domain, remainder taken from reference TRBV9 and TRBJ1-6, is DSGVTQTPKHLITATGQRVTLRCSPRSGDLSVYWYQQSLDQGLQFLIQYYNGEERAKGNILERFSAQQFPDLHSELNLSSLELGDSALYFCASSRSTGSNSPLHFGNGTRLTVT.